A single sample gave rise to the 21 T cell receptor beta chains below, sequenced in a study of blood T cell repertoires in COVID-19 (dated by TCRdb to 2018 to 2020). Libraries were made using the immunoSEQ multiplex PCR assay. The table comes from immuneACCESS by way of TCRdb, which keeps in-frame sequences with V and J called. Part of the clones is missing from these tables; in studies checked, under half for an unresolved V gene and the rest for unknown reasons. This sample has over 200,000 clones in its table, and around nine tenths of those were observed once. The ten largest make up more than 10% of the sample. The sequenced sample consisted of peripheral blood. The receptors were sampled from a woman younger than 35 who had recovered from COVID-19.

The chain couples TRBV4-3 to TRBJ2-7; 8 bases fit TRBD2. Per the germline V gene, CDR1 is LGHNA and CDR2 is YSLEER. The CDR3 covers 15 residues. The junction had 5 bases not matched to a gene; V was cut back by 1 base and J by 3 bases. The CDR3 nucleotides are TGCGCCAGCAGCCAAGCTGTCCGGGAGGGCTACGAGCAGTACTTC. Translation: CASSQAVREGYEQYF.

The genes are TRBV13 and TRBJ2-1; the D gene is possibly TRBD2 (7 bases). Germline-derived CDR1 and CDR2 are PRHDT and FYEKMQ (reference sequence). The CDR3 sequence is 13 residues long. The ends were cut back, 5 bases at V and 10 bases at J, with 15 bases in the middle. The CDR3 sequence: CASSPGTGGEQFF. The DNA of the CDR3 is TGTGCCAGCAGCCCTGGTACGGGGGGCGAGCAGTTCTTC.

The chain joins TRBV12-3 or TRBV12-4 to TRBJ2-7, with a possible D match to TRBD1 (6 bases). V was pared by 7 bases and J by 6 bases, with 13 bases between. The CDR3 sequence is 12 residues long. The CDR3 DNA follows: TGTGCCAGCACCTTGAGGGGGAGCGAGCAGTACTTC. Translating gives CASTLRGSEQYF.

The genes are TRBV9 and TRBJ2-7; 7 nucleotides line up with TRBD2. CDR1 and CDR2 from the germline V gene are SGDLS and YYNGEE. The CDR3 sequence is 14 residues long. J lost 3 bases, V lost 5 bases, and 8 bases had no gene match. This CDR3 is CASSPRAGNYEQYF. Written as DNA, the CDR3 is TGTGCCAGCAGTCCCAGAGCGGGAAACTACGAGCAGTACTTC.

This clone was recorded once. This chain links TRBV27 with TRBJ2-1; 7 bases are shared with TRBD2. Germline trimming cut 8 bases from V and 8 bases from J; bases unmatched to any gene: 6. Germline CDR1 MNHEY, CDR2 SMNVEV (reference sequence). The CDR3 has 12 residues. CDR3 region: CASSMGGYEQFF. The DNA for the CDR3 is TGTGCCAGCTCGATGGGGGGGTATGAGCAGTTCTTC.

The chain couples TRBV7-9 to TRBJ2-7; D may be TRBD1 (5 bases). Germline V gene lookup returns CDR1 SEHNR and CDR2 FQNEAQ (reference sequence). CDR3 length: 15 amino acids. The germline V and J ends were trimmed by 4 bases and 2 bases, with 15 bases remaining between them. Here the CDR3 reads CASSSSAQGPYEQYF. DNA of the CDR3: TGTGCCAGCAGCTCCAGCGCCCAGGGTCCCTACGAGCAGTACTTC.

The CDR3 DNA reads as TGTGCCATCAGTGCCCTAGCGGGGGACCTCACCGGGGAGCTGTTTTTT. It codes for CAISALAGDLTGELFF. This chain links TRBV10-3 with TRBJ2-2; 10 bases map to TRBD2. Trimming cost V 4 bases and J 4 bases; bases outside gene matches: 6. The CDR3 length is 16 residues. Germline V gene sequence: CDR1 ENHRY, CDR2 SYGVKD.

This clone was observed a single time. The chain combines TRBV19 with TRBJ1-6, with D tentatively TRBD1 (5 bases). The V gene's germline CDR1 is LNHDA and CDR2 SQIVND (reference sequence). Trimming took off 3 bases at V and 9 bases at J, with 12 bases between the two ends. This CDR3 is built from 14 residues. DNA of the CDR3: TGTGCCAGTAGTATCGTGCAGGGCCGTTCACCCCTCCACTTT. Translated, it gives CASSIVQGRSPLHF.

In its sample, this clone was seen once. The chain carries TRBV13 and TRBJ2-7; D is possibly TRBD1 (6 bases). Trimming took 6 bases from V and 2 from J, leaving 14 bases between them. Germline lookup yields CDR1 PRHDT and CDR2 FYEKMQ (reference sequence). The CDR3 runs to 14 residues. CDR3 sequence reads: CASRPSDRTYEQYF. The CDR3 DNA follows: TGTGCCAGCAGACCCTCAGACAGGACCTACGAGCAGTACTTC.

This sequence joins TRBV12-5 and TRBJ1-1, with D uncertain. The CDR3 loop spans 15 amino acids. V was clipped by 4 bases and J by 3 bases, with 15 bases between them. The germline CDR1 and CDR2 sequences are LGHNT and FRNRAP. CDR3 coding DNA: TGTGCTAGTGGTTACCGGCCAACGCAGGACACTGAAGCTTTCTTT. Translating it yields CASGYRPTQDTEAFF.

CDR3 in DNA: TGCGCCAGCAGCCAAGACAGTCAGGGGTGGTCACCCCTCCACTTT. Protein sequence: CASSQDSQGWSPLHF. This chain joins TRBV4-3 and TRBJ1-6; TRBD1 is a possible D gene (6 bases). Trimming pared 0 bases from V and 10 bases from J, leaving 13 bases between. The CDR3 runs to 15 residues. CDR1 LGHNA and CDR2 YSLEER come from the germline V gene.

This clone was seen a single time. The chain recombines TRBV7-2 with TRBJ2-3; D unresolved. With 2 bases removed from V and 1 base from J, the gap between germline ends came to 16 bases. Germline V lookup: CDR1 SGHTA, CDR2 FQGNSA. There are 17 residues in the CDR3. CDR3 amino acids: CASSLTALLSRTDTQYF. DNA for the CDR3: TGTGCCAGCAGCTTAACCGCGCTACTATCTCGCACAGATACGCAGTATTTT. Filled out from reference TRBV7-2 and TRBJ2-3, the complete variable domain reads GAGVSQSPSNKVTEKGKDVELRCDPISGHTALYWYRQSLGQGLEFLIYFQGNSAPDKSGLPSDRFSAERTGGSVSTLTIQRTQQEDSAVYLCASSLTALLSRTDTQYFGPGTRLTVL.

CDR3 sequence (DNA): TGTGCCAGCAGCTTAGCATGGACTAACTACGAGCAGTACTTC. Translation: CASSLAWTNYEQYF. The J gene is TRBJ2-7, the V gene TRBV7-2; possible D gene TRBD2, 6 bases. CDR3 size: 14 residues. V lost 0 bases and J 3 bases, leaving 9 bases between the germline ends. Germline values: CDR1 SGHTA, CDR2 FQGNSA. Using reference TRBV7-2 and TRBJ2-7 for the parts outside the CDR3, the full variable domain is GAGVSQSPSNKVTEKGKDVELRCDPISGHTALYWYRQSLGQGLEFLIYFQGNSAPDKSGLPSDRFSAERTGGSVSTLTIQRTQQEDSAVYLCASSLAWTNYEQYFGPGTRLTVT.

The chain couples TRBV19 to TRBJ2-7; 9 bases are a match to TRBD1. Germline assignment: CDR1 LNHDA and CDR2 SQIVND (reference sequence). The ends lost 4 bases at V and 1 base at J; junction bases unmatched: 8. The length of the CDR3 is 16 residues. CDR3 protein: CASSRLTGTGSYEQYF. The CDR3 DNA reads TGTGCCAGTAGTAGGCTTACCGGGACAGGGTCCTACGAGCAGTACTTC.

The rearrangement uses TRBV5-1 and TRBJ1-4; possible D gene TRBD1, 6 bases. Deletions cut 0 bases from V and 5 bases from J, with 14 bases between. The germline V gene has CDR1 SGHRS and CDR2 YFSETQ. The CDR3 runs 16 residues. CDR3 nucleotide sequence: TGCGCCAGCAGCTTGGGTCAGGGGCCTCTCAATGAAAAACTGTTTTTT. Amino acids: CASSLGQGPLNEKLFF.

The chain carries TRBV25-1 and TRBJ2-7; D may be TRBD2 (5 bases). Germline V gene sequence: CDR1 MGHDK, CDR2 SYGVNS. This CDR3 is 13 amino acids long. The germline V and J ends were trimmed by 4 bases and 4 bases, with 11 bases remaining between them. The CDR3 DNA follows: TGTGCCAGCAGTGCGGCGGGCCATTACGAGCAGTACTTC. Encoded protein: CASSAAGHYEQYF.

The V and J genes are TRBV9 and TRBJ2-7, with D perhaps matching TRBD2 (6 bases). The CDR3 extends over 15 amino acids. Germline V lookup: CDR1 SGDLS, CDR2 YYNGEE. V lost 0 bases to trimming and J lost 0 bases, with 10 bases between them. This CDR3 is CASSVVADPSYEQYF. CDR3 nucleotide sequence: TGTGCCAGCAGCGTAGTAGCGGACCCCTCCTACGAGCAGTACTTC. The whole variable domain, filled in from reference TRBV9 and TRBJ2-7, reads DSGVTQTPKHLITATGQRVTLRCSPRSGDLSVYWYQQSLDQGLQFLIQYYNGEERAKGNILERFSAQQFPDLHSELNLSSLELGDSALYFCASSVVADPSYEQYFGPGTRLTVT.

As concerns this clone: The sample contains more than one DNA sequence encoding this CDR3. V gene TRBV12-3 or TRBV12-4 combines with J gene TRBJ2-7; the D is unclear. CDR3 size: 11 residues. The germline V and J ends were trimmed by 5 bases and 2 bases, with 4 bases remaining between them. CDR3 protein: CASSITYEQYF. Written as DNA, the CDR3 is TGTGCCAGCAGTATCACCTACGAGCAGTACTTC.

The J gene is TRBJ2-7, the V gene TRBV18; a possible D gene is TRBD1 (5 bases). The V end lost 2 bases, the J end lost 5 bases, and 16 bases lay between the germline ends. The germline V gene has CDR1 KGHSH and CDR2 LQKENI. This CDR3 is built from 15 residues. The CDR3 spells CASSPRAGRLNEQYF. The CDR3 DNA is TGTGCCAGCTCACCAAGGGCAGGGCGTTTGAACGAGCAGTACTTC.

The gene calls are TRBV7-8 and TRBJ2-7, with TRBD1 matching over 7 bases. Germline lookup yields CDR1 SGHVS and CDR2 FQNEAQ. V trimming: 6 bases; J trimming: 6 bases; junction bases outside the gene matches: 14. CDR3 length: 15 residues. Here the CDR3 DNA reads TGTGCCAGCAGTGACCCGACGCGGACAGGACCCGAGCAGTACTTC. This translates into CASSDPTRTGPEQYF. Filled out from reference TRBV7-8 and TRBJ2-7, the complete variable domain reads GAGVSQSPRYKVAKRGQDVALRCDPISGHVSLFWYQQALGQGPEFLTYFQNEAQLDKSGLPSDRFFAERPEGSVSTLKIQRTQQEDSAVYLCASSDPTRTGPEQYFGPGTRLTVT.

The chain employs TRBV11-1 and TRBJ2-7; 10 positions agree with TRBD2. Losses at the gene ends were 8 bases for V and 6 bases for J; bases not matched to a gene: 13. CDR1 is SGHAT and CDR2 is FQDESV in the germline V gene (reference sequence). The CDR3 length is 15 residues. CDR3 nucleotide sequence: TGTGCCAGCGGCCGACTCAGCGGGAGGGCTAGCGAGCAGTACTTC. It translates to CASGRLSGRASEQYF.